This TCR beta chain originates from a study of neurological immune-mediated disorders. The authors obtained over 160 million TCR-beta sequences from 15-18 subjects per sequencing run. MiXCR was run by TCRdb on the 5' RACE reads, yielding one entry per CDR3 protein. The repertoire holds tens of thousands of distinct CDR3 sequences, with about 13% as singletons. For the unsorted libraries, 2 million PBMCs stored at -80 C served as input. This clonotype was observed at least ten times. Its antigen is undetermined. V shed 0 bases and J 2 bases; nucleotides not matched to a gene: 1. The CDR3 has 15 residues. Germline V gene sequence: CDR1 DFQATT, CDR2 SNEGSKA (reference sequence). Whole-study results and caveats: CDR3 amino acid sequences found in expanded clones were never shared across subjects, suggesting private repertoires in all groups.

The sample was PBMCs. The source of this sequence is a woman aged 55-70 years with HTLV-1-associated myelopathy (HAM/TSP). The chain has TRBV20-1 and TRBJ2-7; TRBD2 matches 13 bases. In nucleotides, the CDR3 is TGCAGTGCTAGAGAACTAGCGGGAGGGACCTACGAGCAGTACTTC. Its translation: CSARELAGGTYEQYF.